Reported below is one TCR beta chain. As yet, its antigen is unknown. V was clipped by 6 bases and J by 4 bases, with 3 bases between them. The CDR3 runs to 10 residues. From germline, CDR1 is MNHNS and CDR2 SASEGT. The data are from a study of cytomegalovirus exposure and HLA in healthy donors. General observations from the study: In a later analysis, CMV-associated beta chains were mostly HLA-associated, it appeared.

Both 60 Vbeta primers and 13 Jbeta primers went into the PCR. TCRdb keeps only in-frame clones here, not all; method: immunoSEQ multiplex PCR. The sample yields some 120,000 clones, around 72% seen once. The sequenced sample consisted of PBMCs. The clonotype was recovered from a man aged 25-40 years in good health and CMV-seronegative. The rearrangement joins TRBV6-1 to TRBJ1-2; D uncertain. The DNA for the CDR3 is TGTGCCAGCAGCAGCTATGGCTACACCTTC. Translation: CASSSYGYTF.